This T cell receptor (beta chain) came from a study of blood T cell repertoires in COVID-19. Study in general: The study drew acute and convalescent COVID-19 samples from the United States, Italy and Spain. Nucleic acid was either cDNA or gDNA, and it came from T cells, B-cell-depleted T cells, or PBMCs.

CDR3 length: 15 residues. Germline values: CDR1 SNHLY, CDR2 FYNNEI. The junction had 7 bases not matched to a gene; V was cut back by 8 bases and J by 5 bases. As originally analysed: It was from reference gene primer amplification that nucleated cell counts were estimated. Profiled with immunoSEQ multiplex PCR; TCRdb holds only in-frame clones, not every one. V and J calls and clone size follow that table, whereas D and trimming were derived from the DNA. In the table there are about 74,000 clones, almost 90% of which are singletons. This receptor was taken from a woman aged 80 or older with active or convalescent COVID-19. The V gene is TRBV2, the J gene TRBJ2-3, with 13 bases lining up with TRBD2. Material: peripheral blood. The CDR3 reads CASPTRLAGGDTQYF. CDR3 DNA: TGTGCCAGCCCCACAAGACTAGCGGGAGGAGATACGCAGTATTTT.